This section outlines one T cell receptor (beta chain) sequence together with its context. Its matching antigen is unknown. The CDR3 loop spans 10 amino acids. The V gene lost 3 bases and the J gene lost 10 bases, with 7 bases spanning the gap. Looked up from germline, CDR1 is SNHLY and CDR2 is FYNNEI. The data were taken from a study of blood T cells in healthy people across ages. Primed by a sample-barcoded 5' primer and a J-beta primer mix, a second PCR proceeded for about 6 to 12 cycles. TCRdb recomputed calls from the 5' RACE reads with MiXCR, one row per CDR3 protein. The sample has 1.5 million to 2 million distinct CDR3 sequences; roughly 49% are singletons. Whole-study results and caveats: Naive T cell percentage strongly correlated with TCR beta diversity.

V gene TRBV2 combines with J gene TRBJ2-7; D ambiguous. The receptor was isolated from a woman aged 40 to 50 in good health. The sequenced sample consisted of blood. CDR3 nucleotide sequence: TGTGCCAGCAGTGAGGGTGGACAGTACTTC. Translated: CASSEGGQYF.